The 27 T cell receptor beta chains reported below all come from one sample, sequenced in a study of blood T cell repertoires in COVID-19. Using immunoSEQ multiplex PCR, the repertoire was profiled, and TCRdb retains in-frame clones only, with some absent. The sample holds 150,000 to 200,000 clones, 88% seen once. The sample was peripheral blood. The receptors stem from a human donor in a cohort sampled during active COVID-19.

This chain uses TRBV11-2 with TRBJ2-7; 7 bases align to TRBD1. Trimming cost V 1 base and J 2 bases; bases outside gene matches: 14. The CDR3 runs 18 residues. The germline CDR1 and CDR2 sequences are SGHAT and FQNNGV. CDR3 nucleotide sequence: TGTGCCAGCAGCTTAGCTTTTGCGGTCAGGGGGTTAACCTACGAGCAGTACTTC. Translated: CASSLAFAVRGLTYEQYF.

The CDR3: CASSFEGGARTNEKLFF. CDR3 bases: TGTGCCAGCAGCTTCGAAGGGGGCGCGAGGACTAATGAAAAACTGTTTTTT. The chain employs TRBV5-6 and TRBJ1-4; 7 nucleotides align to TRBD1. The V gene's germline CDR1 is SGHDT and CDR2 YYEEEE. With 2 bases clipped from V and 2 bases from J, the junction kept 9 bases outside the gene matches. The CDR3 is made up of 17 amino acids.

V gene TRBV9 combines with J gene TRBJ2-7; 7 bases line up with TRBD2. The J segment lost 3 bases and the V segment lost 0 bases, leaving 6 bases of the junction unmatched. Germline CDR1 reads SGDLS; CDR2 reads YYNGEE. The CDR3 length is 15 residues. CDR3 sequence reads: CASSVGGEGFYEQYF. The CDR3, as DNA: TGTGCCAGCAGCGTAGGGGGGGAGGGCTTCTACGAGCAGTACTTC.

With regard to this clone: The junction and the germline gene differ at one end; a read error may be behind it. The CDR3: CANSDRLEGYNEQFF. The CDR3 DNA follows: TGTGCCAACAGCGACAGACTAGAAGGGTACAATGAGCAGTTCTTC. The chain uses TRBV7-9 and TRBJ2-1, with a tentative D call TRBD2 (6 bases). CDR3 length: 15 residues. Germline V lookup: CDR1 SEHNR, CDR2 FQNEAQ (reference sequence).

This CDR3 is CASSIGLLTGELFF. The CDR3 bases are TGTGCCAGTAGTATAGGACTCCTCACCGGGGAGCTGTTTTTT. The chain carries TRBV19 and TRBJ2-2; D is undetermined. The V and J ends lost 1 base and 4 bases respectively, with 7 bases between them. The germline V gene encodes CDR1 LNHDA and CDR2 SQIVND (reference sequence). The CDR3 loop spans 14 amino acids.

This chain links TRBV11-2 with TRBJ1-3, with D possibly matching TRBD1 (5 bases). Trimming shortened V by 4 bases and J by 0 bases, and 13 bases separated the two germline ends. Germline assignment: CDR1 SGHAT and CDR2 FQNNGV. This CDR3 has 16 residues. DNA for the CDR3: TGTGCCAGCAGCTCCGGAGGGGCTATCTCTGGAAACACCATATATTTT. Encoded protein: CASSSGGAISGNTIYF.

The chain carries TRBV4-2 and TRBJ2-1; 11 bases fit TRBD2. V lost 4 bases and J lost 4; bases outside the gene matches: 6. This CDR3 contains 16 residues. CDR1 LGHNA and CDR2 YNFKEQ come from the germline V gene. CDR3 residues: CASSPYLAGGYNEQFF. The DNA of the CDR3 is TGTGCCAGCAGCCCCTATCTAGCGGGAGGTTACAATGAGCAGTTCTTC.

This clone was counted a single time. A read error may produce the germline difference seen at one junction end. The V call is TRBV18, the J call TRBJ2-1; 9 bases align to TRBD2. Germline CDR1 and CDR2: KGHSH and LQKENI. The CDR3 runs to 13 residues. DNA of the CDR3: TGTGCCAGCTCCCCACGACTAGCGGATGAGCAGTTCTTC. It specifies CASSPRLADEQFF.

This chain links TRBV2 with TRBJ1-3; perhaps TRBD1 as D (6 bases). CDR3 size: 14 residues. Germline assignment: CDR1 SNHLY and CDR2 FYNNEI. The V and J ends lost 6 bases and 3 bases respectively, with 12 bases between them. CDR3 residues: CASRTTGIGNTIYF. In DNA, the CDR3 is TGTGCCAGCAGGACGACAGGTATTGGAAACACCATATATTTT.

The rearrangement links TRBV2 to TRBJ2-5; D ambiguous. V was shortened by 8 bases and J by 5 bases, with 9 bases between the two germline ends. Germline V gene sequence: CDR1 SNHLY, CDR2 FYNNEI. This CDR3 has 11 residues. CDR3 region: CASVSEETQYF. The CDR3 DNA follows: TGTGCCAGCGTCTCGGAGGAGACCCAGTACTTC. Variable domain in full (rest from reference TRBV2 and TRBJ2-5): EPEVTQTPSHQVTQMGQEVILRCVPISNHLYFYWYRQILGQKVEFLVSFYNNEISEKSEIFDDQFSVERPDGSNFTLKIRSTKLEDSAMYFCASVSEETQYFGPGTRLLVL.

The chain couples TRBV23-1 to TRBJ1-5; D call uncertain. TRBV23-1 is filed as an ORF, its function uncertain. V was cut by 1 base and J by 2 bases, with 12 bases left in between. This CDR3 is built from 16 residues. The CDR3 sequence: CASSQWDGRRNQPQHF. CDR3 sequence (DNA): TGCGCCAGCAGTCAATGGGATGGGAGGCGCAATCAGCCCCAGCATTTT.

The CDR3 region has the DNA TGTGCCAGCAGCTACCCGCTTGGACAGGGCAACACCATATATTTT. Residues: CASSYPLGQGNTIYF. The J gene is TRBJ1-3, the V gene TRBV7-9, with 8 bases lining up with TRBD1. This CDR3 is 15 amino acids long. Germline V gene lookup returns CDR1 SEHNR and CDR2 FQNEAQ (reference sequence). V shed 4 bases and J 7 bases; nucleotides not matched to a gene: 9. Filled out from reference TRBV7-9 and TRBJ1-3, the complete variable domain reads DTGVSQNPRHKITKRGQNVTFRCDPISEHNRLYWYRQTLGQGPEFLTYFQNEAQLEKSRLLSDRFSAERPKGSFSTLEIQRTEQGDSAMYLCASSYPLGQGNTIYFGEGSWLTVV.

The chain is built from TRBV12-5 and TRBJ2-1, with 11 positions matching TRBD1. CDR1 and CDR2 from the germline V gene are LGHNT and FRNRAP. J gave up 5 bases and V 6 bases, and 6 bases lay outside the gene matches. This CDR3 region has 15 residues. For the CDR3, the DNA is TGTGCTAGTGGCCCGGGACAGGGGGGAGACAATGAGCAGTTCTTC. Amino acid sequence: CASGPGQGGDNEQFF.

This chain joins TRBV6-4 and TRBJ2-2; D not certain. The ends were cut back, 3 bases at V and 5 bases at J, with 10 bases in the middle. The CDR3 is 14 residues long. Germline values: CDR1 MRHNA, CDR2 SNTAGT. This CDR3 is CASSELPRTGELFF. The CDR3 nucleotides are TGTGCCAGCAGTGAACTCCCCAGGACCGGGGAGCTGTTTTTT.

J is TRBJ1-2 and V is TRBV18; 8 nucleotides align to TRBD1. This CDR3 contains 13 residues. The V gene end was trimmed by 5 bases and the J gene end by 7 bases; junction bases not matched to a gene: 6. Looked up from germline, CDR1 is KGHSH and CDR2 is LQKENI. DNA of the CDR3: TGTGCCAGCTCAACCGAAACAGGGGGTGGCTACACCTTC. Its translation is CASSTETGGGYTF.

The chain combines TRBV6-5 with TRBJ1-1, with no clear D. Trimming stripped 7 bases from V and 1 base from J, with 4 bases between. CDR3 length: 11 amino acids. The germline V gene has CDR1 MNHEY and CDR2 SVGAGI. The chain's CDR3 is CASKQNTEAFF. CDR3 nucleotide sequence: TGTGCCAGCAAGCAGAACACTGAAGCTTTCTTT.

J is TRBJ2-2 and V is TRBV7-6; 13 nucleotides agree with TRBD2. J gave up 4 bases and V 0 bases, and 8 bases lay outside the gene matches. Germline CDR1 SGHVS, CDR2 FNYEAQ. This CDR3 is 19 amino acids long. The CDR3 loop reads CASSLAGLAGAGSTGELFF. The DNA of the CDR3 is TGTGCCAGCAGCTTAGCCGGACTAGCGGGAGCGGGAAGCACCGGGGAGCTGTTTTTT.

This rearrangement joins TRBV7-9 to TRBJ2-3; a weak D match, TRBD2 (6 bases). Germline values: CDR1 SEHNR, CDR2 FQNEAQ (reference sequence). The CDR3 sequence is 15 residues long. Deletions cut 6 bases from V and 2 bases from J, with 15 bases between. In DNA, the CDR3 is TGTGCCAGCAGGGCAGGGCCTAGCGTCACAGATACGCAGTATTTT. Its protein is CASRAGPSVTDTQYF.

The CDR3: CASSLQGTGELFF. The CDR3 coding sequence is TGTGCCAGCAGTCTACAGGGAACCGGGGAGCTGTTTTTT. The gene calls are TRBV14 and TRBJ2-2; D perhaps matches TRBD1 (6 bases). The CDR3 is made up of 13 amino acids. V dropped 6 bases and J dropped 5 bases, with 10 bases sitting between them. Germline V gene data show CDR1 as SGHDN and CDR2 as FVKESK.

This chain joins TRBV6-7 and TRBJ1-1, with D perhaps TRBD1 (5 bases). TRBV6-7 carries the ORF label, with uncertain function. This CDR3 has 18 amino acids. Trimming pared 2 bases from V and 0 bases from J, leaving 19 bases between. As DNA, the CDR3 is TGTGCCAGCAGTTACCCAGATAGGGGAGGGACCTTGAACACTGAAGCTTTCTTT. It codes for CASSYPDRGGTLNTEAFF.

The chain employs TRBV5-4 and TRBJ2-6, with D possibly matching TRBD2 (6 bases). The CDR3 length is 17 residues. Trimming left V 1 base short and J 3 bases short, with 14 bases between. Germline-derived CDR1 and CDR2 are SGHNT and YYREEE (reference sequence). CDR3: CASSLLRGSLGANVLTF. In DNA form, the CDR3 reads TGTGCCAGCAGCTTGTTGCGGGGAAGCCTTGGGGCCAACGTCCTGACTTTC.

In this sample, this clone turned up once. The chain is built from TRBV3-1 (or the pseudogene TRBV3-2) and TRBJ2-1; 16 nucleotides align to TRBD2. The ends lost 4 bases at V and 0 bases at J; junction bases unmatched: 9. This CDR3 region has 20 residues. The germline V gene encodes CDR1 LGHDT and CDR2 YNNKEL (reference sequence). The CDR3 DNA reads as TGTGCCAGCAGCCGCGGGCCGGGACTAGCGGGAGGGGGCTCCTACAATGAGCAGTTCTTC. Translating it yields CASSRGPGLAGGGSYNEQFF.

The CDR3 sequence is CASSPGTGGNQPQHF. The CDR3 nucleotides read TGTGCCAGCAGCCCCGGGACAGGGGGCAATCAGCCCCAGCATTTT. The chain recombines TRBV27 with TRBJ1-5; 10 bases are shared with TRBD1. The V segment lost 6 bases and the J segment 2 bases; nucleotides outside the gene matches: 4. The CDR3 totals 15 residues. Per the germline V gene, CDR1 is MNHEY and CDR2 is SMNVEV (reference sequence).

The chain has TRBV30 and TRBJ1-2; D is ambiguous. The length of the CDR3 is 14 residues. Germline V gives CDR1 GTSNPN, CDR2 SVGIG (reference sequence). V gave up 0 bases and J gave up 4 bases, with 12 bases separating them. The CDR3 protein is CAWSVKVQIYGYTF. The CDR3 DNA is TGTGCCTGGAGTGTAAAGGTACAGATCTATGGCTACACCTTC. Full variable domain (outside the CDR3, taken from reference TRBV30 and TRBJ1-2): SQTIHQWPATLVQPVGSPLSLECTVEGTSNPNLYWYRQAAGRGLQLLFYSVGIGQISSEVPQNLSASRPQDRQFILSSKKLLLSDSGFYLCAWSVKVQIYGYTFGSGTRLTVV.

The chain combines TRBV3-1 (or the pseudogene TRBV3-2) with TRBJ2-1, with 8 nucleotides matching TRBD2. V lost 4 bases and J lost 7; bases outside the gene matches: 15. This CDR3 contains 17 residues. Germline V gene sequence: CDR1 LGHDT, CDR2 YNNKEL (reference sequence). The CDR3 reads CASSPQRERGPFNEQFF. In DNA form, the CDR3 reads TGTGCCAGCAGCCCCCAACGCGAGCGGGGGCCCTTTAATGAGCAGTTCTTC.

The chain joins TRBV2 to TRBJ2-2; D call uncertain. V was trimmed by 5 bases and J by 0 bases, leaving 7 bases between them. There are 14 residues in the CDR3. The germline gives CDR1 SNHLY, CDR2 FYNNEI. The chain's CDR3 is CASSPQANTGELFF. CDR3 nucleotide sequence: TGTGCCAGCAGTCCACAAGCGAACACCGGGGAGCTGTTTTTT. The entire variable domain, with the rest obtained from reference TRBV2 and TRBJ2-2, is as follows: EPEVTQTPSHQVTQMGQEVILRCVPISNHLYFYWYRQILGQKVEFLVSFYNNEISEKSEIFDDQFSVERPDGSNFTLKIRSTKLEDSAMYFCASSPQANTGELFFGEGSRLTVL.

V usage is TRBV5-1 and J usage is TRBJ2-5; 9 positions agree with TRBD2. Trimming removed 4 bases from V and 1 base from J; junction bases left unmatched: 8. The CDR3 is 16 amino acids. Germline V gene sequence: CDR1 SGHRS, CDR2 YFSETQ. DNA for the CDR3: TGCGCCAGCAGCCGGGGGCGGGAGGGTATCCAAGAGACCCAGTACTTC. It yields the protein CASSRGREGIQETQYF.